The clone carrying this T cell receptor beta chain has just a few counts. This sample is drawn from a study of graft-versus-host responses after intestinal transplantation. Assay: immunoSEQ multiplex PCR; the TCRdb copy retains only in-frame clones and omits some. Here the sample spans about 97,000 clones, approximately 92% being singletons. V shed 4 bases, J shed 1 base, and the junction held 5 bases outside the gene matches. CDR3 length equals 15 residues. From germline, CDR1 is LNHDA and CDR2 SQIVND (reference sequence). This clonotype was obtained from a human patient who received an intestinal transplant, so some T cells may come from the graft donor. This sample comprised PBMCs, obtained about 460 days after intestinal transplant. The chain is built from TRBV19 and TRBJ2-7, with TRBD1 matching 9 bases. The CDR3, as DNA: TGTGCCAGTAGTACCATGACAGGGGGTTCCTACGAGCAGTACTTC. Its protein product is CASSTMTGGSYEQYF. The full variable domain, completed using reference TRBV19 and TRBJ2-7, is DGGITQSPKYLFRKEGQNVTLSCEQNLNHDAMYWYRQDPGQGLRLIYYSQIVNDFQKGDIAEGYSVSREKKESFPLTVTSAQKNPTAFYLCASSTMTGGSYEQYFGPGTRLTVT.